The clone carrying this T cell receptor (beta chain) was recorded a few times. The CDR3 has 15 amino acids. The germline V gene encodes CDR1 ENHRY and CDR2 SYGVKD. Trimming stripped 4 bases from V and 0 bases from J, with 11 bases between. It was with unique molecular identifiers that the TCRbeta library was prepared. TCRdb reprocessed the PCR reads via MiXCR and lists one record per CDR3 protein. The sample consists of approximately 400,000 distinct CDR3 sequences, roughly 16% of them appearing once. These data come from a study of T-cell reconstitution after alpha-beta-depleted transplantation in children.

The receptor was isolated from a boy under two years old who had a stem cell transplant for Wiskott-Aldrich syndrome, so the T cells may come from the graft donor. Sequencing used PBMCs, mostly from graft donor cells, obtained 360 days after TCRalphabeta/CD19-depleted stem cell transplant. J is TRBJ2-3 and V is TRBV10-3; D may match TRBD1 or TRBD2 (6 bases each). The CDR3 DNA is TGTGCCATCAGTGGAGGGGGGATTAGCACAGATACGCAGTATTTT. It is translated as CAISGGGISTDTQYF.